A selection of T cell receptor beta chains follows, all from one sample in a study of cytomegalovirus exposure and HLA in healthy donors. Method: immunoSEQ multiplex PCR; TCRdb's copy keeps in-frame clones and lacks some. The table includes 150,000 to 200,000 clones, roughly 73% detected once. Sequenced input: PBMCs. These receptors all stem from a female donor in good health and CMV-seronegative. CDR3s include the opening cysteine and the closing phenylalanine or tryptophan. D genes are given only for firm matches. For some rows the clone size is stated as once, few or many, or as a class when expanded; others skip it.

cdr3_aa | cdr3_nt | j_call | d_call | v_call | clone_size
CASSLSGLNTEAFF | TGTGCCAGCAGTTTATCTGGGCTAAACACTGAAGCTTTCTTT | TRBJ1-1 | - | TRBV27 | -
CASSESITGSEQYF | TGTGCCAGCAGTGAAAGTATTACGGGAAGCGAGCAGTACTTC | TRBJ2-7 | - | TRBV6-4 | -
CASSQGQFSNQPQHF | TGCGCCAGCAGCCAAGGACAGTTTAGCAATCAGCCCCAGCATTTT | TRBJ1-5 | - | TRBV4-1 | -
CASSLAGGLSGANSPLHF | TGTGCCAGCAGCTTAGCGGGTGGGTTGTCAGGGGCGAATTCACCCCTCCACTTT | TRBJ1-6 | - | TRBV7-8 | -
CASSLKGRMGNQPQHF | TGTGCCAGCAGCTTAAAGGGGAGGATGGGCAATCAGCCCCAGCATTTT | TRBJ1-5 | - | TRBV7-3 | -
CAWSGDRGVGSPLHF | TGTGCCTGGAGTGGGGACAGAGGGGTTGGCTCACCCCTCCACTTT | TRBJ1-6 | TRBD1 | TRBV30 | -
CAISDLSGGSGELFF | TGTGCCATCAGTGACCTTAGCGGGGGGTCCGGGGAGCTGTTTTTT | TRBJ2-2 | TRBD2 | TRBV10-3 | -
CASSAAYEQYF | TGTGCCAGCAGTGCGGCCTACGAGCAGTACTTC | TRBJ2-7 | - | TRBV25-1 | few
CASSFGQGQGPEAFF | TGCGCCAGCAGCTTCGGACAGGGACAGGGGCCTGAAGCTTTCTTT | TRBJ1-1 | TRBD1 | TRBV5-1 | -
CAWSVSRVSSGNTIYF | TGTGCCTGGAGTGTATCCAGGGTCTCCTCTGGAAACACCATATATTTT | TRBJ1-3 | - | TRBV30 | -
CASRDSSSPYAEAFF | TGTGCCAGTAGGGACAGTAGTTCTCCTTATGCTGAAGCTTTCTTT | TRBJ1-1 | TRBD1 | TRBV28 | -
CASSVAVRLNEQFF | TGTGCCAGCTCGGTAGCAGTACGGTTGAATGAGCAGTTCTTC | TRBJ2-1 | - | TRBV18 | -
CASSTDRGGEKLFF | TGTGCCAGCAGCACAGACAGGGGCGGGGAAAAACTGTTTTTT | TRBJ1-4 | TRBD1 | TRBV7-9 | -
CATSTGDSNQPQHF | TGTGCCACCTCGACAGGGGATAGCAATCAGCCCCAGCATTTT | TRBJ1-5 | TRBD1 | TRBV6-5 | -
CASGTGDVNQPQHF | TGTGCCTCGGGGACAGGGGACGTCAATCAGCCCCAGCATTTT | TRBJ1-5 | TRBD1 | TRBV6-5 | few
CASSRRQGGTQYF | TGTGCCAGCAGCCGCAGACAGGGCGGGACCCAGTACTTC | TRBJ2-5 | TRBD1 | TRBV6-5 | -
CASRQTGNTEAFF | TGTGCCAGCAGACAAACAGGGAACACTGAAGCTTTCTTT | TRBJ1-1 | - | TRBV6-5 | -
CASSQSRGPNQPQHF | TGCGCCAGCAGCCAGAGTCGGGGTCCAAATCAGCCCCAGCATTTT | TRBJ1-5 | - | TRBV4-3 | -
CASSLDAGTDEQYF | TGCGCCAGCAGCTTGGATGCCGGGACAGACGAGCAGTACTTC | TRBJ2-7 | TRBD1 | TRBV5-1 | -
CASSSRDSQETQYF | TGTGCCAGCAGCTCCCGGGACAGCCAAGAGACCCAGTACTTC | TRBJ2-5 | TRBD1 | TRBV11-3 | -
CASSGGQGAYEQYF | TGCGCCAGCAGCGGGGGACAGGGGGCCTACGAGCAGTACTTC | TRBJ2-7 | TRBD1 | TRBV5-1 | -
CASSEEGDSLNQPQHF | TGTGCCAGCAGTGAAGAAGGAGACAGCCTCAATCAGCCCCAGCATTTT | TRBJ1-5 | - | TRBV2 | -
CASSPRYFGTGDGNTIYF | TGTGCCAGCTCACCACGGTACTTTGGGACAGGGGACGGAAACACCATATATTTT | TRBJ1-3 | TRBD1 | TRBV18 | once
CASSFLPGQGARTEAFF | TGTGCCAGCAGCTTTCTACCGGGACAGGGGGCTAGGACTGAAGCTTTCTTT | TRBJ1-1 | TRBD1 | TRBV9 | -
CASGRDSRQGEQFF | TGTGCCAGCGGACGGGACTCGCGCCAGGGTGAGCAGTTCTTC | TRBJ2-1 | - | TRBV9 | -
CAWSIGLAGGRNTGELFF | TGTGCCTGGAGTATTGGACTAGCGGGAGGGCGCAACACCGGGGAGCTGTTTTTT | TRBJ2-2 | TRBD2 | TRBV30 | -
CASSSTDRSPRAFF | TGTGCCAGCAGCTCCACGGACAGGAGCCCTCGGGCTTTCTTT | TRBJ1-1 | TRBD1 | TRBV7-3 | few
CASSYGQGVAYEQYF | TGTGCCAGCAGTTACGGGCAGGGTGTAGCCTACGAGCAGTACTTC | TRBJ2-7 | - | TRBV6-5 | -
CASVVGGANEKLFF | TGTGCCAGCGTCGTAGGAGGGGCTAATGAAAAACTGTTTTTT | TRBJ1-4 | - | TRBV28 | -
CASSFRLAGTEQYF | TGTGCCAGCAGCTTTAGACTAGCGGGGACTGAGCAGTACTTC | TRBJ2-7 | TRBD2 | TRBV13 | -
CATSRGAGGSYEQYF | TGTGCCACCAGCAGAGGAGCGGGGGGTTCCTACGAGCAGTACTTC | TRBJ2-7 | TRBD2 | TRBV15 | -
CASSPPAGDYEQYF | TGTGCCAGCTCACCACCTGCAGGGGACTACGAGCAGTACTTC | TRBJ2-7 | - | TRBV18 | -
CASSPDRGNTEAFF | TGTGCCAGCAGTCCGGACAGGGGGAACACTGAAGCTTTCTTT | TRBJ1-1 | TRBD1 | TRBV6-6 | -
CASTLDRGGGNTIYF | TGTGCCAGCACCCTGGACAGGGGTGGCGGAAACACCATATATTTT | TRBJ1-3 | TRBD1 | TRBV2 | -
CAISESTPQVAFF | TGTGCCATCAGTGAGTCGACTCCACAGGTGGCTTTCTTT | TRBJ1-1 | - | TRBV10-3 | -
CASSLSPLTDYEQYF | TGTGCCAGCAGTTTATCCCCTCTGACAGATTACGAGCAGTACTTC | TRBJ2-7 | - | TRBV28 | -
CASSLSQNYGYTF | TGTGCCAGCAGTTTATCACAGAACTATGGCTACACCTTC | TRBJ1-2 | - | TRBV28 | -
CASSLSSGGMETQYF | TGTGCCAGCAGCCTCTCCAGCGGGGGGATGGAGACCCAGTACTTC | TRBJ2-5 | TRBD2 | TRBV7-2 | few
CASSSDRDYEQYF | TGTGCCAGCAGTTCCGACAGGGACTACGAGCAGTACTTC | TRBJ2-7 | TRBD1 | TRBV28 | few
CASRMTGTGKETQYF | TGTGCCAGTAGAATGACCGGGACAGGTAAAGAGACCCAGTACTTC | TRBJ2-5 | TRBD1 | TRBV19 | -
CASSLEFGYGNQPQHF | TGTGCCAGCAGCTTAGAATTCGGGTACGGCAATCAGCCCCAGCATTTT | TRBJ1-5 | - | TRBV7-2 | -
CASSGLGGRSGGNEQFF | TGTGCCAGCAGTGGACTTGGCGGGAGGTCAGGGGGCAATGAGCAGTTCTTC | TRBJ2-1 | - | TRBV25-1 | -
CASSEWGNGGEKLFF | TGTGCCAGCAGTGAATGGGGGAACGGGGGTGAAAAACTGTTTTTT | TRBJ1-4 | - | TRBV2 | -
CASSPSLANTGELFF | TGTGCCAGCTCACCGTCGCTGGCTAACACCGGGGAGCTGTTTTTT | TRBJ2-2 | - | TRBV18 | -
CASSLRRMNEKLFF | TGCGCCAGCAGCTTGAGGAGGATGAATGAAAAACTGTTTTTT | TRBJ1-4 | - | TRBV5-1 | -
CASSSLPGDNQPQHF | TGTGCCAGCAGCTCATTGCCAGGGGACAATCAGCCCCAGCATTTT | TRBJ1-5 | - | TRBV28 | -
CASSPGTPSGDTQYF | TGTGCCAGCAGCCCCGGGACACCTTCTGGAGATACGCAGTATTTT | TRBJ2-3 | - | TRBV11-3 | -
CASSSQGTSGGEQFF | TGTGCCAGCAGCTCCCAGGGGACTAGCGGTGGTGAGCAGTTCTTC | TRBJ2-1 | TRBD2 | TRBV9 | -
CASKRASSYNEQFF | TGTGCCAGCAAGCGGGCCAGCTCCTACAATGAGCAGTTCTTC | TRBJ2-1 | - | TRBV2 | -
CASSPRLAGFNNEQFF | TGTGCCAGCAGCCCTAGACTAGCGGGCTTCAACAATGAGCAGTTCTTC | TRBJ2-1 | TRBD2 | TRBV5-4 | -
CASSYTGTYEQYF | TGTGCCAGCAGTTATACAGGGACCTACGAGCAGTACTTC | TRBJ2-7 | - | TRBV6-5 | -
CASSKDRGTYNEQFF | TGTGCCAGCAGTAAAGACAGGGGTACCTACAATGAGCAGTTCTTC | TRBJ2-1 | TRBD1 | TRBV6-5 | -
CASSQGTNNEQFF | TGTGCCAGCAGTCAAGGGACTAACAATGAGCAGTTCTTC | TRBJ2-1 | TRBD2 | TRBV7-3 | few
CASKLAGVHEQFF | TGTGCCAGTAAGCTAGCGGGAGTCCATGAGCAGTTCTTC | TRBJ2-1 | TRBD2 | TRBV19 | -
CASSPDRNSPLHF | TGTGCCAGCAGCCCCGACAGGAATTCACCCCTCCACTTT | TRBJ1-6 | - | TRBV7-3 | -
CASSLYLIAQGETQYF | TGTGCCAGCAGCTTATACCTCATTGCTCAGGGCGAGACCCAGTACTTC | TRBJ2-5 | - | TRBV7-6 | -
CASSGLAGAQETQYF | TGTGCCAGCAGTGGACTAGCGGGGGCTCAAGAGACCCAGTACTTC | TRBJ2-5 | TRBD2 | TRBV6-1 | -
CASTPGAGQETQYF | TGTGCCAGCACCCCTGGAGCGGGGCAAGAGACCCAGTACTTC | TRBJ2-5 | TRBD2 | TRBV6-1 | once
CASSRSGRAGEQYF | TGTGCCAGCAGCCGAAGCGGGAGGGCCGGGGAGCAGTACTTC | TRBJ2-7 | TRBD2 | TRBV5-6 | -